This T cell receptor (beta chain) was sequenced for a study of T cell responses to AZD1222 COVID-19 vaccine. Broader study findings: After two AZD1222 doses, spike-specific TCR breadth and depth rose versus day 0.

Details on this clone: Its antigen is currently unknown.

Assay used: immunoSEQ multiplex PCR; TCRdb lists only in-frame clones, some missing. The data show roughly 83,000 clones, 86% seen once. The V gene's germline CDR1 is SGHVS and CDR2 FNYEAQ. CDR3 length: 15 amino acids. Unmatched junction bases numbered 7, after V lost 5 bases and J lost 3 bases. The chain couples TRBV7-6 to TRBJ2-5; TRBD1 matches at 9 bases. The clonotype was recovered from an adult in good health. Material: peripheral blood, obtained on day 0 of AZD1222 vaccination. CDR3 DNA: TGTGCCAGCAGCACCATGACAGGGGGGGAAGAGACCCAGTACTTC. Translated: CASSTMTGGEETQYF.